This entry describes one T cell receptor beta chain. What it binds is not known. One junction end disagrees with the germline gene, perhaps due to a read error. RNA transcripts gave rise to amplified TCR beta CDR3 regions. Researchers ran a first-round RT-PCR on the TCR CDR3 using the HTBI primer set. MiXCR, run by TCRdb on the multiplex PCR reads, gives a single entry per CDR3 protein. This table has 750,000 to 950,000 distinct CDR3 sequences, 38% appearing once. The CDR3 totals 14 residues. Per germline, CDR1 SGHDN and CDR2 FVKESK. This sample is drawn from a study of T cells in Graves' hyperthyroidism and ophthalmopathy. Study-wide context: Sampling of peripheral blood happened at initial diagnosis, prior to any treatment. Overall study results and limits: Separating ophthalmopathy from stable hyperthyroidism was achieved by a 13 V-J model.

Those patients with uncontrolled infection, other autoimmune disease, pregnancy or lactation were excluded. The source of this sequence is a man aged 18 to 29 with Graves' hyperthyroidism. What was sequenced was blood. V gene TRBV14 combines with J gene TRBJ1-1; D ambiguous. The CDR3 here is CASSQGLSNTEAFF. CDR3 nucleotides: TGTGCCAGCAGTCAAGGCCTGAGTAACACTGAAGCTTTCTTT.